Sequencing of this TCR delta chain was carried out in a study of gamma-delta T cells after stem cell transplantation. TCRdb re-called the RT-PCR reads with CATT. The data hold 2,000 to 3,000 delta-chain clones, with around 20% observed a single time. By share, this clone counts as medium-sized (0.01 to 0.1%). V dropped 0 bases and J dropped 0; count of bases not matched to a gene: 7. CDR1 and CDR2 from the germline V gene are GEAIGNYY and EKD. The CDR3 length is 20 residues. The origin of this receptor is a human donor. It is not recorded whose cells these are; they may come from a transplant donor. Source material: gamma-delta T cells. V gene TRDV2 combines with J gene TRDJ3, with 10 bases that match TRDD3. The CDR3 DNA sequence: TGTGCCTGTGACACCGCTGCTGGGGGATATAGCTCCTGGGACACCCGACAGATGTTTTTC. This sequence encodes CACDTAAGGYSSWDTRQMFF.